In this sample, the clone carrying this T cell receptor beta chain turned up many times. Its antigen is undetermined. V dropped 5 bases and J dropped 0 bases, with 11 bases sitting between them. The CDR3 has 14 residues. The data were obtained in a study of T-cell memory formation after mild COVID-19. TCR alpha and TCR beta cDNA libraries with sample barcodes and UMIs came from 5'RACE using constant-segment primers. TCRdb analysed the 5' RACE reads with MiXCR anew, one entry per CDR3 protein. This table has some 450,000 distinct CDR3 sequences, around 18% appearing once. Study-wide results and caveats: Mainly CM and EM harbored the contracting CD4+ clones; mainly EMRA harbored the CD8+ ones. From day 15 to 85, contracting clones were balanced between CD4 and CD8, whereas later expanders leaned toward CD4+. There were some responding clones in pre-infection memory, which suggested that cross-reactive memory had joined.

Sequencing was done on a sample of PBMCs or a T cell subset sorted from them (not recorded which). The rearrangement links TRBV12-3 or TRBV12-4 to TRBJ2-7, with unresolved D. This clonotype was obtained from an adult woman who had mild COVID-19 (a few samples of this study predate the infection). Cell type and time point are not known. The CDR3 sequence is CASSAGPSSYEQYF. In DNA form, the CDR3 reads TGTGCCAGCAGTGCCGGCCCCAGCTCCTACGAGCAGTACTTC.